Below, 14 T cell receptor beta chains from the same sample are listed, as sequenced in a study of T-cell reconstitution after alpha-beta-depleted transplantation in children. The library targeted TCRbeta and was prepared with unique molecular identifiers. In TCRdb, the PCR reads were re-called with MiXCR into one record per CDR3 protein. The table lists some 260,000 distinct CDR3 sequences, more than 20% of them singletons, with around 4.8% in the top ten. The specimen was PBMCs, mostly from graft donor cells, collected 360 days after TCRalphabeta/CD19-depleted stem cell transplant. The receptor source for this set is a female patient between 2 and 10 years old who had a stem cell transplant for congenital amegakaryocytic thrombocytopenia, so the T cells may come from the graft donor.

The CDR3: CASSKGPMLSGANTGELFF. CDR3 coding DNA: TGTGCCAGCAGTAAGGGACCTATGCTTAGCGGGGCGAACACCGGGGAGCTGTTTTTT. This rearrangement joins TRBV6-2 or TRBV6-3 to TRBJ2-2, with 8 bases fitting TRBD2. CDR3 size: 19 residues. Germline loops: CDR1 MNHEY, CDR2 SVGEGT. V shed 5 bases and J 0 bases; nucleotides not matched to a gene: 14.

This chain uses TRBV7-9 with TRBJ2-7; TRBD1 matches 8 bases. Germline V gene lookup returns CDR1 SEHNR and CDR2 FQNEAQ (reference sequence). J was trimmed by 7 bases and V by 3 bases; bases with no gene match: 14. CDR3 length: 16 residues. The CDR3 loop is CASSLPQTGDGTEQYF. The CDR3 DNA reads TGTGCCAGCAGCTTGCCTCAGACAGGGGACGGCACGGAGCAGTACTTC. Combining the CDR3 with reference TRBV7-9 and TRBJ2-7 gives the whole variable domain DTGVSQNPRHKITKRGQNVTFRCDPISEHNRLYWYRQTLGQGPEFLTYFQNEAQLEKSRLLSDRFSAERPKGSFSTLEIQRTEQGDSAMYLCASSLPQTGDGTEQYFGPGTRLTVT.

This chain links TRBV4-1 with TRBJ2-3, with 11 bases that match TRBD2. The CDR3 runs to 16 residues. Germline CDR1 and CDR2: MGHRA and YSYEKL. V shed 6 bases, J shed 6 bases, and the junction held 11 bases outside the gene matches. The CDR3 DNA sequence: TGCGCCAGCAGTCGACTAGCGGGGCCCTTGTTTGATACGCAGTATTTT. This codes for CASSRLAGPLFDTQYF.

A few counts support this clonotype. The CDR3 DNA is TGTGCCAGCAGTCTCGATAATCAGGGGGAGCAGTACTTC. Protein product: CASSLDNQGEQYF. J is TRBJ2-7 and V is TRBV28, with D possibly TRBD1 on 6 matching bases. Germline V lookup: CDR1 MDHEN, CDR2 SYDVKM. The germline V and J ends were trimmed by 5 bases and 7 bases, with 15 bases remaining between them. The CDR3 consists of 13 residues.

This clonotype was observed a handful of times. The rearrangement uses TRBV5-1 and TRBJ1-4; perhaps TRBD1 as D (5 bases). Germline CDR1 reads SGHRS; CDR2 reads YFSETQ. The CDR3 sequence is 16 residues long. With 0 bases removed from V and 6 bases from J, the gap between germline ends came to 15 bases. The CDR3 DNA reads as TGCGCCAGCAGCTTGGCCACCGGCACGGGGCATGAAAAACTGTTTTTT. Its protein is CASSLATGTGHEKLFF. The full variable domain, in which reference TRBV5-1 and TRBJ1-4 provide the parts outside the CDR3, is KAGVTQTPRYLIKTRGQQVTLSCSPISGHRSVSWYQQTPGQGLQFLFEYFSETQRNKGNFPGRFSGRQFSNSRSEMNVSTLELGDSALYLCASSLATGTGHEKLFFGSGTQLSVL.

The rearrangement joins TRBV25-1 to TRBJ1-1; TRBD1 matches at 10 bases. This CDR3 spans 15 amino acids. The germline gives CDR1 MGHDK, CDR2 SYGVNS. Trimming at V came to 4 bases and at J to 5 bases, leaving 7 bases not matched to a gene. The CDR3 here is CASSVDRGIGTEAFF. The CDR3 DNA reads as TGTGCCAGCAGTGTGGACAGGGGGATTGGTACTGAAGCTTTCTTT.

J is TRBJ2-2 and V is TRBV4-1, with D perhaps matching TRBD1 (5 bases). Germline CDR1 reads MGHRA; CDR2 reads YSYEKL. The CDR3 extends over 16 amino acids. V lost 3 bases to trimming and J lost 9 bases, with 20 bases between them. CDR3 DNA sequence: TGCGCCAGCAGCCACCAATTGATTGGGGCTGGCCGGGAGCTGTTTTTT. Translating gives CASSHQLIGAGRELFF.

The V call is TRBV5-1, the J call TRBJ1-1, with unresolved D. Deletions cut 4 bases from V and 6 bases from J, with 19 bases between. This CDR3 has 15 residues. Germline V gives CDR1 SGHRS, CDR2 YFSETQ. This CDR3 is CASSGPGNFGAEAFF. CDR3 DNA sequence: TGCGCCAGCAGCGGCCCCGGGAACTTTGGTGCTGAAGCTTTCTTT. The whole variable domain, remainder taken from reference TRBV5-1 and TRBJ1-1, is KAGVTQTPRYLIKTRGQQVTLSCSPISGHRSVSWYQQTPGQGLQFLFEYFSETQRNKGNFPGRFSGRQFSNSRSEMNVSTLELGDSALYLCASSGPGNFGAEAFFGQGTRLTVV.

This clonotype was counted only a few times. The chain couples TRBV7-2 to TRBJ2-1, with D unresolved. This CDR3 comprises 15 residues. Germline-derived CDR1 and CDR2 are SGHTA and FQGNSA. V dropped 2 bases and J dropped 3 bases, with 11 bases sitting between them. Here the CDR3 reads CASSLPGSFYNEQFF. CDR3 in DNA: TGTGCCAGCAGCTTACCTGGGTCCTTCTACAATGAGCAGTTCTTC.

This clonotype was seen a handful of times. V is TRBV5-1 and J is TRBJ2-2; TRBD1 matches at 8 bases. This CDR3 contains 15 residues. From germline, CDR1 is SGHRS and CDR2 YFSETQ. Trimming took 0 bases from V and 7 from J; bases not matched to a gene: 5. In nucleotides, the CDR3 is TGCGCCAGCAGCTTGGCAGGGGGCGATAACGGGGAGCTGTTTTTT. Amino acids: CASSLAGGDNGELFF.

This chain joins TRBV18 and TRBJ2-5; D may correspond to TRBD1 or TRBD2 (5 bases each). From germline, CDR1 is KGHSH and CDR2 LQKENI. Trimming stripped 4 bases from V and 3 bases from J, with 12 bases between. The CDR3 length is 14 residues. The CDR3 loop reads CASSQQGSEETQYF. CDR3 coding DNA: TGTGCCAGCTCACAGCAGGGTAGCGAAGAGACCCAGTACTTC.

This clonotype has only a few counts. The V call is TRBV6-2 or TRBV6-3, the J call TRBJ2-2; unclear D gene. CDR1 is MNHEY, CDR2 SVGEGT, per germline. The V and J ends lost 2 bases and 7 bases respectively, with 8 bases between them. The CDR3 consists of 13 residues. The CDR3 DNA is TGTGCCAGCAGTTACAATCTGGTCGGGGAGCTGTTTTTT. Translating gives CASSYNLVGELFF.

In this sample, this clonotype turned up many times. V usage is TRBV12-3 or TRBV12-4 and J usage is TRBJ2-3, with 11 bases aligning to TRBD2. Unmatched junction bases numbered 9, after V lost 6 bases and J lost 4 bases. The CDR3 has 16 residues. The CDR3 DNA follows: TGTGCCAGCAGAAAAAATAGCGGGAGGGCCCCAGATACGCAGTATTTT. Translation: CASRKNSGRAPDTQYF.

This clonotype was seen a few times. CDR3 coding DNA: TGTGCCAGCAGCTTAGCGGCAGGCTTAACCGAAGCTTTCTTT. Translation gives CASSLAAGLTEAFF. The chain joins TRBV11-2 to TRBJ1-1, with no clear D. The V end was cut by 1 base, the J end by 8 bases, with 14 bases between. This CDR3 spans 14 amino acids. Germline-derived CDR1 and CDR2 are SGHAT and FQNNGV.